The next 15 T cell receptor beta chains were all read from a single sample in a study of T cells after yellow fever vaccination (dated by TCRdb to the late 2010s). The library was made by 5' RACE. Instrument on record: Illumina HiSeq 2500. Through fastp at Q25 and MiXCR, TCRdb rebuilt clones from the public reads, retaining in-frame beta chains. Identical CDR3 proteins give one entry, which carries the most common genes and DNA. The sample data list about 360,000 distinct CDR3 sequences, and approximately 6% of these were observed just once. The biggest ten clones account for approximately 15% of the sample. The treatment or condition label on this specimen signifies: live attenuated yellow fever vaccine strain. The sample here was PBMCs, taken 5 days after the yellow fever booster vaccination. These receptors all stem from a man aged 25 to 40 who received the YFV17D yellow fever vaccine.

This clonotype was counted between two and nine times. This chain uses TRBV7-2 with TRBJ2-7, with D perhaps TRBD1 (5 bases). Trimming took 6 bases from V and 3 from J, leaving 12 bases between them. The CDR3 is 13 residues long. Germline V lookup: CDR1 SGHTA, CDR2 FQGNSA. CDR3 region: CASSVTRVYEQYF. CDR3 coding DNA: TGTGCCAGCAGTGTGACCAGGGTCTACGAGCAGTACTTC.

This clonotype was observed a few times. J is TRBJ2-1 and V is TRBV20-1; D is unresolved. The length of the CDR3 is 14 residues. Germline CDR1 reads DFQATT; CDR2 reads SNEGSKA (reference sequence). V gave up 6 bases and J gave up 0 bases, with 12 bases separating them. The CDR3 bases are TGCAGTGCCACCGGGTTGAGCTCCTACAATGAGCAGTTCTTC. Its translation: CSATGLSSYNEQFF.

This clonotype showed up just a few times. This chain uses TRBV20-1 with TRBJ2-7; 8 positions agree with TRBD2. The V segment lost 6 bases and the J segment 3 bases; nucleotides outside the gene matches: 13. The germline V gene encodes CDR1 DFQATT and CDR2 SNEGSKA (reference sequence). The CDR3 runs to 15 residues. The CDR3 is CSARWVTSGGYEQYF. The CDR3 DNA sequence: TGCAGTGCCCGATGGGTAACCAGCGGGGGCTACGAGCAGTACTTC.

The CDR3: CSARAPTGNTIYF. CDR3 coding DNA: TGCAGTGCTAGAGCCCCGACTGGAAACACCATATATTTT. This chain connects TRBV20-1 to TRBJ1-3, with no clear D. CDR3 length: 13 residues. Germline V lookup: CDR1 DFQATT, CDR2 SNEGSKA (reference sequence). The V gene lost 1 base and the J gene lost 2 bases, with 6 bases spanning the gap.

This clonotype was observed a few times. The genes are TRBV7-2 and TRBJ1-1; unclear D gene. V lost 0 bases, J lost 5 bases, and 10 bases lay in between. CDR1 and CDR2 (germline): SGHTA, FQGNSA. The CDR3 is 14 residues long. DNA for the CDR3: TGTGCCAGCAGCTTAGCCGGGTTGAGTACTGAAGCTTTCTTT. Its protein product is CASSLAGLSTEAFF.

This clonotype occurred a few times. The chain combines TRBV7-6 with TRBJ2-1; D remains ambiguous. V lost 2 bases to trimming and J lost 4 bases, with 9 bases between them. Germline CDR1 and CDR2: SGHVS and FNYEAQ. The CDR3 extends over 14 amino acids. DNA of the CDR3: TGTGCCAGCAGCTTATCTGCTGTTTACAATGAGCAGTTCTTC. Its translation is CASSLSAVYNEQFF.

In this sample, this clonotype turned up a few times. This chain joins TRBV5-1 and TRBJ2-3; D possibly matches TRBD1 or TRBD2 (6 bases each). From germline, CDR1 is SGHRS and CDR2 YFSETQ. V lost 4 bases to trimming and J lost 2 bases, with 14 bases between them. The CDR3 consists of 15 residues. CDR3 bases: TGCGCCAGCAGCGTACGGGGGCCCCTCACAGATACGCAGTATTTT. This translates into CASSVRGPLTDTQYF.

This clonotype was seen a handful of times. The J gene is TRBJ2-7, the V gene TRBV3-1; 10 nucleotides line up with TRBD2. With 4 bases clipped from V and 5 bases from J, the junction kept 11 bases outside the gene matches. CDR3 size: 16 residues. Germline values: CDR1 LGHDT, CDR2 YNNKEL (reference sequence). Here the CDR3 DNA reads TGTGCCAGCAGCCCGCGGACTAGCGGAACTTCACACGAGCAGTACTTC. Amino acids: CASSPRTSGTSHEQYF.

This clonotype has only a few counts. The genes are TRBV18 and TRBJ2-1, with D possibly matching TRBD1 (5 bases). Germline V gives CDR1 KGHSH, CDR2 LQKENI. The CDR3 consists of 12 residues. V shed 6 bases and J shed 8 bases, with 11 bases lying between them. The CDR3 sequence: CASSLMGHEQFF. CDR3 in DNA: TGTGCCAGCTCCCTCATGGGGCATGAGCAGTTCTTC.

This clonotype was seen at least ten times. This chain links TRBV4-3 with TRBJ2-3; D is tentatively TRBD1 or TRBD2 (5 bases each). CDR3 length equals 14 residues. Germline loops: CDR1 LGHNA, CDR2 YSLEER. Trimming stripped 4 bases from V and 4 bases from J, with 12 bases between. The CDR3 spells CASSPGAAADTQYF. The CDR3 nucleotides read TGCGCCAGCAGCCCCGGGGCGGCAGCAGATACGCAGTATTTT.

This clonotype has a count of ten or more. The chain uses TRBV6-1 and TRBJ2-2; 12 bases are a match to TRBD2. The ends lost 6 bases at V and 0 bases at J; junction bases unmatched: 2. Per the germline V gene, CDR1 is MNHNS and CDR2 is SASEGT. This CDR3 has 16 amino acids. This chain's CDR3 is CASRASGRANTGELFF. The CDR3 region has the DNA TGTGCCAGCAGGGCTAGCGGGAGGGCGAACACCGGGGAGCTGTTTTTT.

The chain joins TRBV20-1 to TRBJ1-1, with D hard to call. CDR3 length: 15 residues. Germline V gene data show CDR1 as DFQATT and CDR2 as SNEGSKA (reference sequence). Between the trimmed V and J ends, which lost 8 bases and 2 bases, there was a span of 21 bases. The CDR3 DNA reads TGCAGTACACTCGGACGCTGCCTCACCAACACTGAAGCTTTCTTT. The encoded protein is CSTLGRCLTNTEAFF.

The rearrangement links TRBV3-1 to TRBJ2-2, with 8 nucleotides matching TRBD2. Germline V CDR1 and CDR2: LGHDT, YNNKEL (reference sequence). There are 18 residues in the CDR3. V was pared by 2 bases and J by 1 base, with 9 bases of the junction left unmatched. DNA for the CDR3: TGTGCCAGCAGCCAAAACTCAATTAGCGGGATGAACACCGGGGAGCTGTTTTTT. Protein sequence: CASSQNSISGMNTGELFF.

CDR3 loop: CASSEQKTGYTF. In nucleotides, the CDR3 is TGTGCCAGCAGTGAACAGAAGACTGGCTACACCTTC. The rearrangement uses TRBV28 and TRBJ1-2; no reliable D call. The germline V and J ends were trimmed by 5 bases and 7 bases, with 11 bases remaining between them. Looked up from germline, CDR1 is MDHEN and CDR2 is SYDVKM. CDR3 length: 12 amino acids.

The chain recombines TRBV10-3 with TRBJ2-7; 7 bases map to TRBD2. This CDR3 spans 13 amino acids. Germline CDR1 and CDR2: ENHRY and SYGVKD. With V trimmed by 9 bases and J by 2 bases, 7 bases remained unmatched. The CDR3 DNA reads as TGTGCCATTAGCGGGCATCCCCCCTACGAGCAGTACTTC. This gives the protein CAISGHPPYEQYF.